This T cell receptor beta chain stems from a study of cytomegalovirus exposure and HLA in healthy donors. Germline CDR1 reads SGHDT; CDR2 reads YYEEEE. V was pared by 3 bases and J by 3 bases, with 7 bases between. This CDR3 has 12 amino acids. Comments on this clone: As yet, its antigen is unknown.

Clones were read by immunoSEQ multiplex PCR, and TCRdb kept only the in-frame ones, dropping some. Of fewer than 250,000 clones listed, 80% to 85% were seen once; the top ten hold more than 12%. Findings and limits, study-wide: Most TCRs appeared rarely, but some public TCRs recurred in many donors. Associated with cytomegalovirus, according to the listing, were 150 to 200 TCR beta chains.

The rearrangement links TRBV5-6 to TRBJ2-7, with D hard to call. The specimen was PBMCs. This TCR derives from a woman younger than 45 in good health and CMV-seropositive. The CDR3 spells CASSSRDYEQYF. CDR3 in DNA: TGTGCCAGCAGCTCCAGAGACTACGAGCAGTACTTC.